These T cell receptor beta chains were read from a single sample in a study of T cell responses to AZD1222 COVID-19 vaccine. Assay used: immunoSEQ multiplex PCR; TCRdb lists only in-frame clones, some missing. The sample yields about 100,000 clones, 88% seen once. Sequenced here: peripheral blood, sampled on day 0 of AZD1222 vaccination. These receptors all stem from an adult in good health. Each CDR3 is given with its conserved first and last residue. The order of the fields is V gene, CDR3 protein.

TRBV11-2 CASSTIPGGSYEQYF
TRBV3-1/TRBV3-2 CASSPGGYNEQFF
TRBV27 CASSSHRTASAGYTF
TRBV20-1 CSATYTEAFF
TRBV28 CASQGLAEPNEQFF
TRBV24-1 CATIILYAFEPMNTEAFF
TRBV7-2 CASSSLAGNPSDEQYF
TRBV11-3 CASSFFAGLDTGELFF
TRBV7-6 CASSFRDTGELFF
TRBV28 CASRSLAMGTYNEQFF
TRBV11-1 CASSLGIGTGPYEQYF
TRBV9 CASSAYSGEGYEQYF
TRBV6-5 CASSFYSGTGPYGYTF
TRBV3-1/TRBV3-2 CASSYTSGSGNEQFF
TRBV6-2/TRBV6-3 CASSPGLAGSPGELFF
TRBV5-1 CASSGTGGATNTEAFF
TRBV30 CAWSADKADYGYTF
TRBV29-1 CSVWTGHIGNTIYF
TRBV27 CASSYLTGGMPFF
TRBV27 CASSFATNEKLFF
TRBV4-1 CASSQDGGIDYGYTF
TRBV15 CATSRELAGVNEQFF
TRBV7-9 CASSLDGSNEQYF
TRBV7-9 CASSQITDTQYF
TRBV6-2/TRBV6-3 CASSSGKVGGGNQPQHF
TRBV7-2 CASSYQYRGTQYF
TRBV11-2 CASSPRPSYEQYF
TRBV6-6 CASSSRDRVSEQYF
TRBV6-6 CASSQQGVYQETQYF
TRBV24-1 CATSDSQQWGQPQHF
TRBV5-8 CASSSLARSSYEQYF
TRBV7-7 CASSRQAGPNTGELFF
TRBV27 CASSLAGPPLEQYF
TRBV10-3 CAISESRDSNQPQHF
TRBV6-6 CASSYGQGNQPQHF
TRBV7-8 CASSTGPGYNSNQPQHF
TRBV5-1 CASSFAGQAGANVLTF
TRBV7-2 CASSLGQGVGRFYYGYTF